This T cell receptor beta chain comes out of a study of shared clonotypes between healthy human individuals. After removal of 2 bases from V and 0 bases from J, the junction contained 7 bases not matched to a gene. The CDR3 runs 17 residues. Germline CDR1 reads SGHRS; CDR2 reads YFSETQ. The table came from immunoSEQ multiplex PCR; TCRdb's copy has only in-frame clones and leaves some out. Of roughly 890,000 clones listed, more than 85% are singletons. Naive CD8 populations comprised CD45RO-negative cells positively selected for CCR7, excluding terminally differentiated effector memory CD45RA+ cells. The chain links TRBV5-1 to TRBJ1-1; 10 nucleotides match TRBD1. Sequencing was done on a sample of naive CD8+ T cells sorted from blood. This sequence originates from a man between 25 and 39 years old in good health. The CDR3 protein is CASSFGDRGLMNTEAFF. In nucleotides, the CDR3 is TGCGCCAGCAGCTTCGGGGACAGGGGACTCATGAACACTGAAGCTTTCTTT.